Shown below are 15 T cell receptor beta chains from a single sample sequenced in a study of OX40 agonist ivuxolimab in advanced cancers. Method: immunoSEQ multiplex PCR; TCRdb's copy keeps in-frame clones and lacks some. The sample carries 74,000 or so clones, around nine tenths recorded once. The specimen was CD4+ or CD8+ T cells sorted from blood, collected in a trial of the OX40 agonist ivuxolimab. The receptors originated from an adult with an advanced solid tumor such as melanoma, head and neck, liver or kidney cancer.

The rearrangement links TRBV28 to TRBJ1-5, with D unresolved. This CDR3 spans 14 amino acids. Per the germline V gene, CDR1 is MDHEN and CDR2 is SYDVKM. Trimming pared 5 bases from V and 0 bases from J, leaving 8 bases between. CDR3 coding DNA: TGTGCCAGCAGTGTTGACCTTAGCAATCAGCCCCAGCATTTT. Protein sequence: CASSVDLSNQPQHF.

The chain links TRBV6-5 to TRBJ1-6; D unclear. V gave up 4 bases and J gave up 7 bases, with 11 bases separating them. CDR3 size: 14 residues. The germline V gene encodes CDR1 MNHEY and CDR2 SVGAGI. CDR3 DNA: TGTGCCAGCAGTTTGGACGGAGGCAATTCACCCCTCCACTTT. It translates to CASSLDGGNSPLHF.

This clone has more than one count but fewer than ten. The chain carries TRBV11-2 and TRBJ1-5, with D tentatively TRBD1 (5 bases). The CDR3 length is 14 residues. The ends were cut back, 5 bases at V and 6 bases at J, with 14 bases in the middle. Germline CDR1 SGHAT, CDR2 FQNNGV. The CDR3 loop reads CASSPLGVGQPQHF. CDR3 in DNA: TGTGCCAGCAGCCCCCTGGGGGTGGGTCAGCCCCAGCATTTT.

The table lists this clone with a few counts. The chain uses TRBV7-2 and TRBJ1-6; D is unresolved. V lost 1 base and J 10 bases, leaving 11 bases between the germline ends. In germline, CDR1 is SGHTA, CDR2 FQGNSA. The CDR3 has 14 amino acids. The CDR3 DNA follows: TGTGCCAGCAGCTTAGTCCGGTTTTACTCACCCCTCCACTTT. As protein: CASSLVRFYSPLHF.

The CDR3 here is CASSLRDGRGYTF. CDR3 DNA: TGTGCCAGCAGCCTCCGGGACGGGCGAGGCTACACCTTC. The genes are TRBV7-2 and TRBJ1-2, with a possible D match to TRBD1 (5 bases). Trimming stripped 5 bases from V and 8 bases from J, with 15 bases between. Germline V CDR1 and CDR2: SGHTA, FQGNSA. CDR3 length: 13 residues.

This chain joins TRBV7-2 and TRBJ1-2; D unresolved. Germline loops: CDR1 SGHTA, CDR2 FQGNSA. V was clipped by 1 base and J by 2 bases, with 2 bases between them. The CDR3 length is 12 residues. The CDR3 DNA sequence: TGTGCCAGCAGCTTAGTCAACTATGGCTACACCTTC. Encoded protein: CASSLVNYGYTF.

This clone was found once. CDR3 nucleotide sequence: TGCGCCAGCAGCTTAGTGCTACCTCCTAATGAGCAGTTCTTC. Translation: CASSLVLPPNEQFF. The V gene is TRBV5-1, the J gene TRBJ2-1; D is unresolved. Looked up from germline, CDR1 is SGHRS and CDR2 is YFSETQ. This CDR3 is built from 14 residues. The germline V and J ends were trimmed by 2 bases and 7 bases, with 13 bases remaining between them.

The chain employs TRBV5-1 and TRBJ2-3; 10 nucleotides match TRBD2. Germline lookup yields CDR1 SGHRS and CDR2 YFSETQ. V shed 5 bases, J shed 6 bases, and the junction held 6 bases outside the gene matches. The CDR3 extends over 14 amino acids. CDR3 bases: TGCGCCAGCAGTGCTAGCGGGAGTTTTGATACGCAGTATTTT. As protein: CASSASGSFDTQYF.

The rearrangement links TRBV15 to TRBJ2-1; 8 positions match TRBD2. V dropped 0 bases and J dropped 6; count of bases not matched to a gene: 4. CDR3 size: 15 residues. Per the germline V gene, CDR1 is LNHNV and CDR2 is YYDKDF (reference sequence). CDR3: CATSRDPGTSNEQFF. CDR3 nucleotide sequence: TGTGCCACCAGCAGAGATCCCGGGACTAGCAATGAGCAGTTCTTC.

The rearrangement uses TRBV19 and TRBJ2-7; D may correspond to TRBD1 or TRBD2 (5 bases each). With 4 bases removed from V and 0 bases from J, the gap between germline ends came to 16 bases. The germline gives CDR1 LNHDA, CDR2 SQIVND (reference sequence). The CDR3 has 16 residues. CDR3 in DNA: TGTGCCAGTAGTAGGTCCGGGACCATCCCCTCCTACGAGCAGTACTTC. Translated: CASSRSGTIPSYEQYF.

The chain joins TRBV5-1 to TRBJ1-2, with D possibly matching TRBD1 (5 bases). V lost 4 bases and J 4 bases, leaving 17 bases between the germline ends. Germline V lookup: CDR1 SGHRS, CDR2 YFSETQ. The CDR3 loop spans 15 amino acids. This chain's CDR3 is CASSPGPEGPYGYTF. In DNA, the CDR3 is TGCGCCAGCAGCCCGGGGCCCGAAGGTCCCTATGGCTACACCTTC.

The chain couples TRBV10-3 to TRBJ2-3; TRBD2 might be the D (6 bases). V was cut by 4 bases and J by 1 base, with 9 bases left in between. Per germline, CDR1 ENHRY and CDR2 SYGVKD. There are 14 residues in the CDR3. The CDR3 sequence is CAISVAEGTDTQYF. Here the CDR3 DNA reads TGTGCCATCAGTGTAGCGGAGGGCACAGATACGCAGTATTTT.

This chain joins TRBV5-1 and TRBJ2-7; 7 bases line up with TRBD1. The V segment lost 0 bases and the J segment 6 bases; nucleotides outside the gene matches: 0. Germline V CDR1 and CDR2: SGHRS, YFSETQ. The CDR3 loop spans 12 amino acids. CDR3 sequence reads: CASSLGQGEQYF. The CDR3 DNA reads TGCGCCAGCAGCTTGGGACAGGGCGAGCAGTACTTC. Full variable domain (rest looked up from reference TRBV5-1 and TRBJ2-7): KAGVTQTPRYLIKTRGQQVTLSCSPISGHRSVSWYQQTPGQGLQFLFEYFSETQRNKGNFPGRFSGRQFSNSRSEMNVSTLELGDSALYLCASSLGQGEQYFGPGTRLTVT.

Here the CDR3 reads CASSLDSPYEQYF. CDR3 coding DNA: TGTGCCAGCAGCTTAGACTCCCCCTACGAGCAGTACTTC. V gene TRBV7-9 combines with J gene TRBJ2-7, with D hard to call. Germline loops: CDR1 SEHNR, CDR2 FQNEAQ (reference sequence). There are 13 residues in the CDR3. V was trimmed by 1 base and J by 2 bases, leaving 6 bases between them.

The V gene is TRBV9, the J gene TRBJ2-5; unclear D gene. This CDR3 region has 13 residues. CDR1 and CDR2 (germline): SGDLS, YYNGEE. Trimming pared 4 bases from V and 2 bases from J, leaving 9 bases between. CDR3 nucleotides: TGTGCCAGCAGCCGTCACCAACAAGAGACCCAGTACTTC. Its protein is CASSRHQQETQYF.